The 27 T cell receptor beta chains below come from one sample, sequenced in a study of T cells in tuberculosis. The method was immunoSEQ multiplex PCR; TCRdb's version includes in-frame clones alone and lacks a portion of them. The table records about 23,000 clones, around 97% of them present only once. The sequenced sample was PBMCs. These receptors all come from a donor between 10 and 35 years old with latent tuberculosis or without tuberculosis infection.

The chain links TRBV6-5 to TRBJ2-7; D perhaps matches TRBD1 (6 bases). The V end lost 10 bases, the J end lost 1 base, and 11 bases lay between the germline ends. Germline V CDR1 and CDR2: MNHEY, SVGAGI. This CDR3 has 12 residues. The CDR3, as DNA: TGTGCCACCAGGACAGATTCCTACGAGCAGTACTTC. Its translation is CATRTDSYEQYF.

CDR3 protein: CASKVGSVQETQYF. The DNA for the CDR3 is TGTGCCAGCAAGGTCGGGTCAGTACAAGAGACCCAGTACTTC. The chain combines TRBV2 with TRBJ2-5; D remains unclear. The V gene lost 7 bases and the J gene lost 2 bases, with 14 bases spanning the gap. The CDR3 consists of 14 residues. Germline V gene data show CDR1 as SNHLY and CDR2 as FYNNEI.

V gene TRBV29-1 combines with J gene TRBJ2-3; 12 bases are a match to TRBD2. V lost 4 bases to trimming and J lost 0 bases; unmatched junction nucleotides: 5. Germline V lookup: CDR1 SQVTM, CDR2 ANQGSEA. CDR3 size: 16 residues. The CDR3 here is CSVAPLAGGSTDTQYF. The CDR3 nucleotides are TGCAGCGTTGCCCCACTAGCGGGGGGTAGCACAGATACGCAGTATTTT.

Only one count was recorded for this clone. The rearrangement uses TRBV28 and TRBJ1-4; D not resolved. The CDR3 loop spans 11 amino acids. Germline V gene lookup returns CDR1 MDHEN and CDR2 SYDVKM. V was trimmed by 5 bases and J by 10 bases, leaving 8 bases between them. CDR3 coding DNA: TGTGCCAGCAGTAACCCCGGAAAACTGTTTTTT. As protein: CASSNPGKLFF.

The chain has TRBV14 and TRBJ1-5; D unclear. Trimming took 0 bases from V and 4 from J, leaving 4 bases between them. Germline assignment: CDR1 SGHDN and CDR2 FVKESK. The CDR3 runs 13 residues. The DNA for the CDR3 is TGTGCCAGCAGCCAAGACCCTAATCAGCCCCAGCATTTT. Translation gives CASSQDPNQPQHF.

The genes are TRBV11-3 and TRBJ2-1, with 7 bases that match TRBD2. CDR1 SGHNT and CDR2 YENEEA come from the germline V gene. The J segment lost 10 bases and the V segment lost 5 bases, leaving 8 bases of the junction unmatched. This CDR3 contains 13 residues. The CDR3: CASSHTGLFEQFF. CDR3 DNA: TGTGCCAGCAGCCACACGGGACTATTCGAGCAGTTCTTC.

The chain joins TRBV27 to TRBJ2-7; 10 bases agree with TRBD1. There are 16 residues in the CDR3. Trimming cost V 6 bases and J 0 bases; bases outside gene matches: 8. CDR1 and CDR2 from the germline V gene are MNHEY and SMNVEV (reference sequence). CDR3 bases: TGTGCCAGCAGCCAGAGACAGGGGGCCGGCTCCTACGAGCAGTACTTC. It specifies CASSQRQGAGSYEQYF.

The chain is built from TRBV19 and TRBJ1-5; D unresolved. The CDR3 loop spans 15 amino acids. Trimming left V 5 bases short and J 7 bases short, with 18 bases between. From germline, CDR1 is LNHDA and CDR2 SQIVND (reference sequence). CDR3 sequence (DNA): TGTGCCAGTAGTTCCAATTCCTGGGGAGGGCAGCCCCAGCATTTT. Its protein is CASSSNSWGGQPQHF.

The V gene is TRBV15, the J gene TRBJ2-1, with TRBD2 matching over 8 bases. The V segment lost 1 base and the J segment 2 bases; nucleotides outside the gene matches: 7. In germline, CDR1 is LNHNV, CDR2 YYDKDF (reference sequence). The CDR3 sequence is 17 residues long. CDR3 in amino acids: CATSRGTSGGPYNEQFF. In DNA form, the CDR3 reads TGTGCCACCAGCAGAGGTACAAGCGGGGGCCCCTACAATGAGCAGTTCTTC.

This clone was seen just once. The V gene is TRBV19, the J gene TRBJ2-1; a possible D gene is TRBD1 (5 bases). Trimming pared 8 bases from V and 7 bases from J, leaving 9 bases between. The CDR3 is 11 amino acids. Germline assignment: CDR1 LNHDA and CDR2 SQIVND (reference sequence). The CDR3: CASWGSNEQFF. The CDR3 coding sequence is TGTGCCAGTTGGGGCAGTAATGAGCAGTTCTTC.

The CDR3 region is CASRDRDGYTF. DNA of the CDR3: TGTGCCAGCAGGGACAGGGATGGCTACACCTTC. The rearrangement links TRBV6-6 to TRBJ1-2; 8 positions agree with TRBD1. With V trimmed by 6 bases and J by 6 bases, 0 bases remained unmatched. The length of the CDR3 is 11 residues. The germline V gene has CDR1 MNHNY and CDR2 SVGAGI (reference sequence).

The chain recombines TRBV6-6 with TRBJ1-5; D is undetermined. V shed 6 bases and J shed 5 bases, with 5 bases lying between them. The CDR3 covers 11 residues. Germline V CDR1 and CDR2: MNHNY, SVGAGI (reference sequence). CDR3 sequence (DNA): TGTGCCAGCAGCGGGGATCAGCCCCAGCATTTT. It specifies CASSGDQPQHF.

The J gene is TRBJ1-5, the V gene TRBV27; D uncertain. The CDR3 covers 13 residues. Germline V gene lookup returns CDR1 MNHEY and CDR2 SMNVEV (reference sequence). Trimming cost V 3 bases and J 6 bases, with 9 bases left between them. In nucleotides, the CDR3 is TGTGCCAGCAGTTTGTCAGGAGGTCAGCCCCAGCATTTT. Its translation: CASSLSGGQPQHF.

The chain links TRBV7-6 to TRBJ2-1; unclear D gene. From germline, CDR1 is SGHVS and CDR2 FNYEAQ. This CDR3 spans 9 amino acids. With 11 bases removed from V and 9 bases from J, the gap between germline ends came to 8 bases. CDR3 bases: TGTGCCGGCACGGGTGAGCAGTTCTTC. Translation: CAGTGEQFF.

The chain employs TRBV11-2 and TRBJ1-1, with D possibly TRBD1 on 6 matching bases. The germline gives CDR1 SGHAT, CDR2 FQNNGV. CDR3 length: 13 amino acids. Trimming took 11 bases from V and 3 from J, leaving 16 bases between them. The CDR3 region has the DNA TGTGCCGCACAGGGTTTGATGTACACTGAAGCTTTCTTT. Translated: CAAQGLMYTEAFF.

This chain joins TRBV7-2 and TRBJ2-6, with 7 bases that match TRBD1. The V segment lost 4 bases and the J segment 2 bases; nucleotides outside the gene matches: 5. There are 16 residues in the CDR3. Germline V gives CDR1 SGHTA, CDR2 FQGNSA. The CDR3 region is CASSSYDRAGANVLTF. DNA for the CDR3: TGTGCCAGCAGCTCTTACGACAGGGCTGGGGCCAACGTCCTGACTTTC.

The chain couples TRBV5-1 to TRBJ2-3; 7 positions match TRBD2. Germline V gives CDR1 SGHRS, CDR2 YFSETQ. The CDR3 totals 17 residues. V lost 4 bases, J lost 0 bases, and 11 bases stayed unmatched. The CDR3 sequence: CASSPGRWAGSTDTQYF. The CDR3 coding sequence is TGCGCCAGCAGCCCCGGGAGGTGGGCCGGGAGCACAGATACGCAGTATTTT.

The chain uses TRBV6-6 and TRBJ1-5, with unresolved D. The germline V and J ends were trimmed by 10 bases and 7 bases, with 23 bases remaining between them. The germline gives CDR1 MNHNY, CDR2 SVGAGI (reference sequence). The CDR3 contains 15 residues. The DNA for the CDR3 is TGTGCCACCTATTGGTCAGGCTCGCGGGGACAGCCCCAGCATTTT. Its translation: CATYWSGSRGQPQHF.

This chain uses TRBV5-8 with TRBJ1-2, with TRBD1 as a possible D gene (5 bases). The CDR3 is 16 amino acids. The V end was cut by 1 base, the J end by 2 bases, with 15 bases between. Looked up from germline, CDR1 is SGHTS and CDR2 is YDEGEE. CDR3 DNA: TGTGCCAGCAGCTTGACAGGTGGACGGAGAAACTATGGCTACACCTTC. Amino acid sequence: CASSLTGGRRNYGYTF. The whole variable domain, remainder taken from reference TRBV5-8 and TRBJ1-2, is EAGVTQSPTHLIKTRGQQATLRCSPISGHTSVYWYQQALGLGLQFLLWYDEGEERNRGNFPPRFSGRQFPNYSSELNVNALELEDSALYLCASSLTGGRRNYGYTFGSGTRLTVV.

V usage is TRBV9 and J usage is TRBJ2-1, with TRBD2 matching over 10 bases. The germline CDR1 and CDR2 sequences are SGDLS and YYNGEE. The V gene end was trimmed by 4 bases and the J gene end by 8 bases; junction bases not matched to a gene: 15. The CDR3 has 17 residues. The DNA of the CDR3 is TGTGCCAGCAGCTTAAGCGGGGGGGCCTCTTCGTTCCATGAGCAGTTCTTC. Its protein product is CASSLSGGASSFHEQFF.

The chain combines TRBV6-1 with TRBJ1-1, with D possibly being TRBD1 (6 bases). This CDR3 has 14 amino acids. In germline, CDR1 is MNHNS, CDR2 SASEGT. Trimming cost V 0 bases and J 5 bases, with 10 bases left between them. CDR3 in amino acids: CASSEAGAQTEAFF. The CDR3 nucleotides are TGTGCCAGCAGTGAAGCGGGGGCGCAGACTGAAGCTTTCTTT.

This chain uses TRBV7-2 with TRBJ1-2, with D uncertain. CDR3 length: 13 residues. V dropped 6 bases and J dropped 2 bases, with 10 bases sitting between them. CDR1 is SGHTA, CDR2 FQGNSA, per germline. The CDR3 here is CASRVLANYGYTF. In DNA form, the CDR3 reads TGTGCCAGCAGAGTTTTAGCGAACTATGGCTACACCTTC.

This rearrangement joins TRBV30 to TRBJ2-7; maybe TRBD2 (6 bases). CDR3 length equals 12 residues. Germline V gene sequence: CDR1 GTSNPN, CDR2 SVGIG (reference sequence). V was trimmed by 4 bases and J by 9 bases, leaving 16 bases between them. CDR3 nucleotide sequence: TGTGCCTGGACCGACACCGGAGGGGCGCAGTACTTC. Its protein is CAWTDTGGAQYF.

The V gene is TRBV5-1, the J gene TRBJ2-2; possibly TRBD2 for D (5 bases). V dropped 7 bases and J dropped 7 bases, with 17 bases sitting between them. Germline lookup yields CDR1 SGHRS and CDR2 YFSETQ. There are 14 residues in the CDR3. CDR3 coding DNA: TGCGCCAGCTCAGAGGGTAGGTTTGTCGGGGAGCTGTTTTTT. Translating gives CASSEGRFVGELFF. Using reference TRBV5-1 and TRBJ2-2 for the parts outside the CDR3, the full variable domain is KAGVTQTPRYLIKTRGQQVTLSCSPISGHRSVSWYQQTPGQGLQFLFEYFSETQRNKGNFPGRFSGRQFSNSRSEMNVSTLELGDSALYLCASSEGRFVGELFFGEGSRLTVL.

The chain has TRBV6-6 and TRBJ1-2; D perhaps matches TRBD1 (5 bases). This CDR3 has 16 amino acids. Germline lookup yields CDR1 MNHNY and CDR2 SVGAGI (reference sequence). The V gene lost 11 bases and the J gene lost 10 bases, with 32 bases spanning the gap. CDR3 sequence (DNA): TGTGCCGGAGGGGCATCTGCTCGTACAAATACGATTCACTACACCTTC. Protein sequence: CAGGASARTNTIHYTF.

This chain connects TRBV5-1 to TRBJ2-1; 8 positions agree with TRBD2. This CDR3 has 17 amino acids. The germline V gene encodes CDR1 SGHRS and CDR2 YFSETQ. V dropped 6 bases and J dropped 4; count of bases not matched to a gene: 15. The CDR3, as DNA: TGCGCCAGCACCCGTCCCCAGCGGGAGACAGGTTACAATGAGCAGTTCTTC. Protein: CASTRPQRETGYNEQFF.

The rearrangement uses TRBV10-2 and TRBJ1-1; D perhaps matches TRBD1 (6 bases). Per germline, CDR1 WSHSY and CDR2 SAAADI. V shed 3 bases and J shed 5 bases, with 28 bases lying between them. The CDR3 totals 19 residues. CDR3 coding DNA: TGCGCCAGCAGTGAATACTTACTCTCCCGACGAGGGGGTTGGACTGAAGCTTTCTTT. Protein product: CASSEYLLSRRGGWTEAFF.